The 15 T cell receptor beta chains reported below all come from one sample, sequenced in a study of blood T cell repertoires in COVID-19. TCRdb keeps only in-frame clones here, not all; method: immunoSEQ multiplex PCR. The sample holds a few hundred thousand clones; about 91% are singletons and the top ten take about 1.5%. The sample taken for sequencing was peripheral blood. The receptors originated from a woman under 40 with COVID-19, enrolled during active disease.

The chain joins TRBV14 to TRBJ1-3, with D perhaps TRBD1 (6 bases). The CDR3 length is 16 residues. V was clipped by 3 bases and J by 1 base, with 13 bases between them. Germline lookup yields CDR1 SGHDN and CDR2 FVKESK. The CDR3 sequence: CASSQIQGGSGNTIYF. The CDR3 DNA reads TGTGCCAGCAGCCAGATACAGGGCGGATCTGGAAACACCATATATTTT.

J is TRBJ1-5 and V is TRBV28; 8 bases line up with TRBD1. Germline V gives CDR1 MDHEN, CDR2 SYDVKM. J was trimmed by 1 base and V by 2 bases; bases with no gene match: 1. The CDR3 has 15 residues. CDR3 in amino acids: CASSLQGASNQPQHF. The CDR3 nucleotides are TGTGCCAGCAGTTTACAGGGGGCGAGCAATCAGCCCCAGCATTTT.

The chain is built from TRBV4-1 and TRBJ1-1, with D perhaps matching TRBD1 (6 bases). V lost 0 bases, J lost 3 bases, and 11 bases lay in between. Germline V gene data show CDR1 as MGHRA and CDR2 as YSYEKL. The CDR3 sequence is 15 residues long. The CDR3 region is CASSQEGHRDTEAFF. CDR3 DNA: TGCGCCAGCAGCCAAGAAGGTCACAGGGACACTGAAGCTTTCTTT.

The chain couples TRBV6-5 to TRBJ1-5, with TRBD1 matching 8 bases. This CDR3 spans 15 amino acids. Germline lookup yields CDR1 MNHEY and CDR2 SVGAGI. V shed 5 bases, J shed 5 bases, and the junction held 8 bases outside the gene matches. CDR3 nucleotide sequence: TGTGCCAGCAGTATTGAACAGGGGGGGTATCAGCCCCAGCATTTT. Its protein product is CASSIEQGGYQPQHF.

The V gene is TRBV19, the J gene TRBJ1-1; weak D call: TRBD1 (5 bases). The CDR3 totals 13 residues. Germline lookup yields CDR1 LNHDA and CDR2 SQIVND (reference sequence). Trimming took off 5 bases at V and 1 base at J, with 8 bases between the two ends. The chain's CDR3 is CASSRGTNTEAFF. CDR3 bases: TGTGCCAGTAGTCGGGGGACGAACACTGAAGCTTTCTTT.

This clone has a single count. The J gene is TRBJ1-1, the V gene TRBV7-3; D is perhaps TRBD1 (5 bases). Germline V gives CDR1 SGHTA, CDR2 FQGTGA. The V end was cut by 5 bases, the J end by 10 bases, with 11 bases between. This CDR3 has 11 residues. The chain's CDR3 is CASSAGRGAFF. CDR3 nucleotides: TGTGCCAGCAGCGCGGGGAGGGGAGCTTTCTTT.

The chain couples TRBV7-8 to TRBJ2-3, with D perhaps TRBD2 (7 bases). In germline, CDR1 is SGHVS, CDR2 FQNEAQ. V gave up 4 bases and J gave up 1 base, with 15 bases separating them. The CDR3 spans 16 residues. The CDR3 protein is CASSSSWGGGTDTQYF. CDR3 nucleotides: TGTGCCAGCAGCTCAAGTTGGGGGGGCGGCACAGATACGCAGTATTTT.

The chain joins TRBV5-1 to TRBJ2-5, with TRBD1 matching over 8 bases. V shed 0 bases and J 5 bases; nucleotides not matched to a gene: 0. CDR1 is SGHRS, CDR2 YFSETQ, per germline. The CDR3 covers 13 residues. CDR3 residues: CASSLDRGETQYF. As DNA, the CDR3 is TGCGCCAGCAGCTTGGACAGGGGGGAGACCCAGTACTTC.

The rearrangement uses TRBV30 and TRBJ1-2; the D is unclear. CDR3 size: 11 residues. V lost 3 bases and J lost 9, with 11 bases in between. From germline, CDR1 is GTSNPN and CDR2 SVGIG (reference sequence). Here the CDR3 DNA reads TGTGCCTGGAGCCTCGGCGGGAGCTACACCTTC. It is translated as CAWSLGGSYTF.

The CDR3 spells CASTEGGPGYTEAFF. CDR3 sequence (DNA): TGTGCCAGTACCGAGGGGGGGCCGGGATACACTGAAGCTTTCTTT. The chain is built from TRBV19 and TRBJ1-1; a weak D match, TRBD1 (6 bases). This CDR3 region has 15 residues. From germline, CDR1 is LNHDA and CDR2 SQIVND (reference sequence). Trimming stripped 7 bases from V and 3 bases from J, with 18 bases between. Full variable domain (outside the CDR3, taken from reference TRBV19 and TRBJ1-1): DGGITQSPKYLFRKEGQNVTLSCEQNLNHDAMYWYRQDPGQGLRLIYYSQIVNDFQKGDIAEGYSVSREKKESFPLTVTSAQKNPTAFYLCASTEGGPGYTEAFFGQGTRLTVV.

The chain combines TRBV2 with TRBJ1-5, with 8 positions matching TRBD1. V was clipped by 6 bases and J by 4 bases; unmatched bases: 8. Germline loops: CDR1 SNHLY, CDR2 FYNNEI. The CDR3 has 15 amino acids. The CDR3 loop reads CASRRQGPGNQPQHF. CDR3 nucleotide sequence: TGTGCCAGCAGGAGACAGGGGCCGGGGAATCAGCCCCAGCATTTT. Filled out from reference TRBV2 and TRBJ1-5, the complete variable domain reads EPEVTQTPSHQVTQMGQEVILRCVPISNHLYFYWYRQILGQKVEFLVSFYNNEISEKSEIFDDQFSVERPDGSNFTLKIRSTKLEDSAMYFCASRRQGPGNQPQHFGDGTRLSIL.

The genes are TRBV6-2 or TRBV6-3 and TRBJ2-3; 8 bases are a match to TRBD2. The CDR3 runs 14 residues. Germline V gives CDR1 MNHEY, CDR2 SVGEGT. Germline trimming cut 4 bases from V and 9 bases from J; bases unmatched to any gene: 9. CDR3 DNA: TGTGCCAGCAGTTCTCCCCGACTAGCGCAAACGCAGTATTTT. Its protein is CASSSPRLAQTQYF.

The chain recombines TRBV2 with TRBJ1-1; 7 bases map to TRBD1. V gave up 4 bases and J gave up 11 bases; unmatched junction bases: 7. CDR3 length: 12 residues. Germline V CDR1 and CDR2: SNHLY, FYNNEI. The CDR3 coding sequence is TGTGCCAGCAGTGTCCGCGACAGGGAGGCTTTCTTT. Translating gives CASSVRDREAFF.

This chain connects TRBV7-2 to TRBJ1-2; D not certain. Between the trimmed V and J ends, which lost 8 bases and 4 bases, there was a span of 17 bases. This CDR3 spans 14 amino acids. CDR1 and CDR2 (germline): SGHTA, FQGNSA. Here the CDR3 reads CASQPGRGSYGYTF. In DNA, the CDR3 is TGTGCCAGCCAACCGGGCCGCGGGAGCTATGGCTACACCTTC.

The V call is TRBV27, the J call TRBJ2-5; 15 bases match TRBD2. Trimming took 5 bases from V and 4 from J; bases not matched to a gene: 5. CDR3 length: 16 residues. Germline V gives CDR1 MNHEY, CDR2 SMNVEV (reference sequence). CDR3: CASSPWTSGGAETQYF. CDR3 sequence (DNA): TGTGCCAGCAGTCCTTGGACTAGCGGGGGGGCAGAGACCCAGTACTTC.